The TCR beta chain described here comes from a study of blood T cell repertoires in COVID-19. Study overall: From T cells, B-cell-depleted T cells, or PBMCs came the material, which was cDNA or gDNA.

This clone has just one count. Some clones are missing from TCRdb's copy, which holds only in-frame ones; the method was immunoSEQ multiplex PCR. The sample lists about 200,000 clones, 85% occurring once. CDR1 is LNHDA, CDR2 SQIVND, per germline (reference sequence). The CDR3 spans 14 residues. Trimming took off 0 bases at V and 7 bases at J, with 12 bases between the two ends. While infection was still active, Seattle patients were enrolled and then followed longitudinally. This receptor was obtained from a man in his sixties with COVID-19, enrolled during active disease. V gene TRBV19 combines with J gene TRBJ1-1; D unclear. The sample comprised peripheral blood. The CDR3 region has the DNA TGTGCCAGTAGTATAGATCGGGATGTGGGTGAAGCTTTCTTT. This translates into CASSIDRDVGEAFF.